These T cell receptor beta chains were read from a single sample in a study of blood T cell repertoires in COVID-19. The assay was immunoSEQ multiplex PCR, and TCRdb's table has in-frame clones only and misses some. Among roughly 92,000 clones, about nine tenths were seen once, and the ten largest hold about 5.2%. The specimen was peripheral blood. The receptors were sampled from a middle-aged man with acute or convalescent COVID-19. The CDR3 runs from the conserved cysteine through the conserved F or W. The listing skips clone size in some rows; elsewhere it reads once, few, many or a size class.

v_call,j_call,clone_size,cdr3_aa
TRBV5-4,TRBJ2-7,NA,CASSLGGESEQYF
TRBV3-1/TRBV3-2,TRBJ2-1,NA,CASSLSRAGEQFF
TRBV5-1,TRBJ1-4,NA,CASSLEGQGGYEKLFF
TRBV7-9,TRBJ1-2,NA,CASSVGKGGYGYTF
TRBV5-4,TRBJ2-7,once,CASSPTGGNYEQYF
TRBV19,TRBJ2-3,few,CASSPGTGFGGTDTQYF
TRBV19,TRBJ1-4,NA,CASRPGTGGAEDEKLFF
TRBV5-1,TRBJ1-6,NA,CASSPTGGLYNSPLHF
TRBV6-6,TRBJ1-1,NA,CASSYSGEVNTEAFF
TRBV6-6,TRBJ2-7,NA,CASSLTGGRYEQYF
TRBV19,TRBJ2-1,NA,CASSPADRDGNPQFF
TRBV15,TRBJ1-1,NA,CATSSPQGAEAFF
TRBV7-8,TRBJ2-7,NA,CASSSSSYEQYF
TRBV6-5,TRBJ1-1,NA,CASSNQDRNTEAFF
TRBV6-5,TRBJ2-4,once,CASSYTAAGRQNIQYF
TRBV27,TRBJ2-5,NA,CASSFGGNQETQYF
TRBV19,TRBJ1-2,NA,CASTSRGNYGYTF
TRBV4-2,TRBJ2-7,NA,CASSQYLGFSGEQYF
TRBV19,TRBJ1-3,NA,CASGEQPGNTIYF
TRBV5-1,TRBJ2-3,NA,CASSLGGLPDTQYF
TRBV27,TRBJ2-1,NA,CASSPRQWAAYNEQFF
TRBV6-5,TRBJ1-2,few,CASSYSSRQIAGGYTF
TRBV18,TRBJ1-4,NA,CASSPARQGAGEKLFF
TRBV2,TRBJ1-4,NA,CASQQGPPTNEKLFF
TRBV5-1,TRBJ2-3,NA,CASSYGLAGVGWVGTDTQYF
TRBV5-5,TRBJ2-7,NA,CASSFGSQGLGHEQYF
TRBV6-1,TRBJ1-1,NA,CASTYVDPGAEAFF
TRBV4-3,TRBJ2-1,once,CASSHAGTGGHEQFF
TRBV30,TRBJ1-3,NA,CAWSVRRFDYISGNTIYF
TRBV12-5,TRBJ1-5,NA,CASGLLGQGDQPQHF
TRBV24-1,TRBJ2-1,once,CAAGGPNYNEQFF
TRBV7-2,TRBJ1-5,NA,CASSPHPTGSNQPQHF
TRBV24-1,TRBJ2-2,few,CATSDPTSGRTGELFF
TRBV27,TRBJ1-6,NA,CASSVMQGGNSPLHF
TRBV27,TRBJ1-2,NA,CASSFRDRGRSGYTF
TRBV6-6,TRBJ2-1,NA,CASSYVGTSAYNEQFF
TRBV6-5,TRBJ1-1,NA,CASRADRGRTEAFF
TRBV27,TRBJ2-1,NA,CASSTRLAGGRGLYNEQFF
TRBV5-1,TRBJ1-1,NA,CASSLARGTAGTEAFF
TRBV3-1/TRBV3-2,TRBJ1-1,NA,CASSRTRTGEAFF
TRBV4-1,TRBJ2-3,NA,CASSQDMQARADTQYF
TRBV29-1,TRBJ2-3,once,CSVPRASGIADTQYF
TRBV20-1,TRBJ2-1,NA,CSASPETSVSYNEQFF
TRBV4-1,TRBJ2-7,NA,CASSHPLGLAGFYEQYF
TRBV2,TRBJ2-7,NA,CASRTGGYEQYF
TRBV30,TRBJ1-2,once,CAWTGTNYGYTF
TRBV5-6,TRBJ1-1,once,CASSYRGRQTEAFF
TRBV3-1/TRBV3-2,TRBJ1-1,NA,CASSSNPHGDTEAFF